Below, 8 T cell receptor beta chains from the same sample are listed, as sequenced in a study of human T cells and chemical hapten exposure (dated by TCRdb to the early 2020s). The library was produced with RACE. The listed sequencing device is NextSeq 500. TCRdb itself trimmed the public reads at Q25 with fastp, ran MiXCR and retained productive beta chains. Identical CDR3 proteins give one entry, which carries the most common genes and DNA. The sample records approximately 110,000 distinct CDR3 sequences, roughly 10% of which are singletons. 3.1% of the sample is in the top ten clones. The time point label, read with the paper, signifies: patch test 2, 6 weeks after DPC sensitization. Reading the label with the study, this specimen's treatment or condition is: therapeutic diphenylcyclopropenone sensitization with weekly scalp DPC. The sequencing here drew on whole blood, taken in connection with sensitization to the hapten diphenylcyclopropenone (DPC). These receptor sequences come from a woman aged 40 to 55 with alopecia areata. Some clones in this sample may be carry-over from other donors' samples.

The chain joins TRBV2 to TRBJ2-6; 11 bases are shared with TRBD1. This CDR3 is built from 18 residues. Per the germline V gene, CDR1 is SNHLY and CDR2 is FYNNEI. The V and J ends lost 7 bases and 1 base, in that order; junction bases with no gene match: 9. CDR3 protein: CASIQRTGGLSGANVLTF. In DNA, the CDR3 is TGTGCCAGCATCCAAAGGACAGGGGGCTTATCTGGGGCCAACGTCCTGACTTTC.

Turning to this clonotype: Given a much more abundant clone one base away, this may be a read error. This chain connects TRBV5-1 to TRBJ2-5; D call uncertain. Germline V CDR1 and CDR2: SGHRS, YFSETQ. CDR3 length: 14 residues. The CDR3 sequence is CGSSLADWQETQYF. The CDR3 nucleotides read TGCGGCAGCAGCTTGGCGGATTGGCAAGAGACCCAGTACTTC.

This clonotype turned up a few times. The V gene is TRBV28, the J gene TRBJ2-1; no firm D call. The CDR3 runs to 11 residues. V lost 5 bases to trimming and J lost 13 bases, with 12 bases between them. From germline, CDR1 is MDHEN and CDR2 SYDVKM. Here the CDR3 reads CASSLSLLQFF. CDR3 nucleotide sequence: TGTGCCAGCAGTCTGAGCCTTCTACAGTTCTTC.

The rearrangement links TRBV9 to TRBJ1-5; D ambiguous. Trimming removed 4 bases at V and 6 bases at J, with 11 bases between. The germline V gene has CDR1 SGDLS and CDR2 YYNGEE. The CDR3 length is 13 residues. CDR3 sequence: CASSPVGGQPQHF. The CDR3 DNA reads TGTGCCAGCAGCCCCGTAGGTGGTCAGCCCCAGCATTTT.

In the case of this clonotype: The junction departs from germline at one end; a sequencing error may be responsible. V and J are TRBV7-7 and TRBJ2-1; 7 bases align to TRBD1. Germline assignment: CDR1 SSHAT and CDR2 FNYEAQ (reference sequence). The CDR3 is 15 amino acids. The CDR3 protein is CASSLDRASYNEQFF. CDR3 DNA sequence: TGTGCTAGCAGCCTTGACAGGGCTTCCTACAATGAGCAGTTCTTC.

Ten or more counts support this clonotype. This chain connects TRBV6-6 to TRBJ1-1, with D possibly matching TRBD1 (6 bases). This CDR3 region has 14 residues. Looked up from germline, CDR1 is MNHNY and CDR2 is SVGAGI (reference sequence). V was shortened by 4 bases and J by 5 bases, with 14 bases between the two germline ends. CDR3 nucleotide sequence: TGTGCCAGCAGTTGGATGGGGGCAGGGACTGAAGCTTTCTTT. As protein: CASSWMGAGTEAFF.

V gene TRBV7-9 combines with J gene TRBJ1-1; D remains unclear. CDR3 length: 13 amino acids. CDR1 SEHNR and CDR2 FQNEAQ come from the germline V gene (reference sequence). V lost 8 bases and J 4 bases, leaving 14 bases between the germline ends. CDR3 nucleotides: TGTGCCAGCGGCGAGGCCTGGGCCACTGAAGCTTTCTTT. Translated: CASGEAWATEAFF. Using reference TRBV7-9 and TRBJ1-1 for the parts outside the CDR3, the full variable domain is DTGVSQNPRHKITKRGQNVTFRCDPISEHNRLYWYRQTLGQGPEFLTYFQNEAQLEKSRLLSDRFSAERPKGSFSTLEIQRTEQGDSAMYLCASGEAWATEAFFGQGTRLTVV.

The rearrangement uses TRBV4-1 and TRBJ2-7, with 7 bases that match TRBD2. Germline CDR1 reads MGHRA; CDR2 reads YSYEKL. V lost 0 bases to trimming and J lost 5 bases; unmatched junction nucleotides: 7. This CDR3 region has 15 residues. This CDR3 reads CASSQDRGLGNEQYF. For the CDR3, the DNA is TGCGCCAGCAGCCAAGATCGAGGACTAGGAAACGAGCAGTACTTC.